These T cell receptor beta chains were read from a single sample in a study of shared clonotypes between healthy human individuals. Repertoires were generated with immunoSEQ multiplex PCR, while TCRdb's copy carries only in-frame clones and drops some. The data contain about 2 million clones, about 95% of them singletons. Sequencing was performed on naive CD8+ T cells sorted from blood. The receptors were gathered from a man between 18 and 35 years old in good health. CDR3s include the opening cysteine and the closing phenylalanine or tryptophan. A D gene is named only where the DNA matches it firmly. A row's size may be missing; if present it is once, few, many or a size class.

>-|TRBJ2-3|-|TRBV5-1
CASSFSLSDTQYF
TGCGCCAGCAGCTTTAGCTTATCAGATACGCAGTATTTT
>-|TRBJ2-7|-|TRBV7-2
CASSLALQAYEQYF
TGTGCCAGCAGCTTAGCGCTTCAAGCTTACGAGCAGTACTTC
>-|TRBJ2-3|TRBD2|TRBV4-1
CASSQVLGRGTDTQYF
TGCGCCAGCAGCCAGGTCCTCGGGAGGGGCACAGATACGCAGTATTTT
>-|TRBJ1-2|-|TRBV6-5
CASSQTPESYGYTF
TGTGCCAGCAGCCAGACACCGGAGAGCTATGGCTACACCTTC
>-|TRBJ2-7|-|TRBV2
CASKDKIYEQYF
TGTGCCAGCAAGGACAAGATCTACGAGCAGTACTTC
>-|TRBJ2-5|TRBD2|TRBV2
CASSEGFSGGPGETQYF
TGTGCCAGCAGTGAAGGGTTTAGCGGGGGGCCGGGTGAGACCCAGTACTTC
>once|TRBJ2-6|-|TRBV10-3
CAISEAGSHSGANVLTF
TGTGCCATCAGTGAAGCAGGGTCCCACTCTGGGGCCAACGTCCTGACTTTC
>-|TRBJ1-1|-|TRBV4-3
CASSQRTVLGGNTEAFF
TGCGCCAGCAGCCAACGGACCGTTCTTGGGGGGAACACTGAAGCTTTCTTT
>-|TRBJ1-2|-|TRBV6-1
CASSGGTGGGYTF
TGTGCCAGCAGTGGAGGGACGGGTGGGGGCTACACCTTC
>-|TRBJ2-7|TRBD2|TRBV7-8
CASSFPLAGDHEQYF
TGTGCCAGCAGCTTCCCACTAGCGGGAGACCACGAGCAGTACTTC
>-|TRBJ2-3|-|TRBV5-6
CASSSQRAGAPDTQYF
TGTGCCAGCAGCTCCCAGAGGGCGGGGGCCCCAGATACGCAGTATTTT
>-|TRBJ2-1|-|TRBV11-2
CASSLDNGGEQFF
TGTGCCAGCAGCTTAGATAACGGCGGAGAGCAGTTCTTC
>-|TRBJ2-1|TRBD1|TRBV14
CASSKRDSGIYNEQFF
TGTGCCAGCAGCAAACGGGACAGTGGAATATACAATGAGCAGTTCTTC
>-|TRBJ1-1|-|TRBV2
CASSEWLAGAFF
TGTGCCAGCAGTGAATGGTTGGCCGGTGCTTTCTTT
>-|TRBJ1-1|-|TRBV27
CASSSSPDTEAFF
TGTGCCAGCAGTTCGTCTCCGGACACTGAAGCTTTCTTT
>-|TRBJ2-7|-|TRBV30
CAWSEPGAYEQYF
TGTGCCTGGAGTGAACCGGGGGCCTACGAGCAGTACTTC
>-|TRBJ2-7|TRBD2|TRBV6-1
CASSVWVSGGLYEQYF
TGTGCCAGCAGTGTATGGGTTAGCGGGGGTCTCTACGAGCAGTACTTC
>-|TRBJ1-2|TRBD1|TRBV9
CASSVDVDRALRGYTF
TGTGCCAGCAGCGTAGACGTGGACAGGGCTTTAAGGGGCTACACCTTC
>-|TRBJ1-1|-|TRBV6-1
CASRTRGANTEAFF
TGTGCCAGCAGAACCCGCGGAGCGAACACTGAAGCTTTCTTT
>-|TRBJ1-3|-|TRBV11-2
CASSPGQVSGNTIYF
TGTGCCAGCAGCCCTGGGCAGGTCTCTGGAAACACCATATATTTT
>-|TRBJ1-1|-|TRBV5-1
CASSLAPGNTEAFF
TGCGCCAGCAGCTTGGCCCCGGGCAACACTGAAGCTTTCTTT
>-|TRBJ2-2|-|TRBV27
CASSLGPGTNTGELFF
TGTGCCAGCAGTTTAGGGCCGGGGACGAACACCGGGGAGCTGTTTTTT
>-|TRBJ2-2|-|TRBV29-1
CSAPTQNTGELFF
TGCAGTGCTCCTACACAAAACACCGGGGAGCTGTTTTTT
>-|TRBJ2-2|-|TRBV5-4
CASSLDTGYTGELFF
TGTGCCAGCAGCTTGGATACGGGGTACACCGGGGAGCTGTTTTTT
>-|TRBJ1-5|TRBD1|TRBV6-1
CATRTGSNQPQHF
TGTGCCACAAGGACAGGTAGCAATCAGCCCCAGCATTTT
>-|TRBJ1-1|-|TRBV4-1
CASSQVPGENTEAFF
TGCGCCAGCAGCCAAGTCCCAGGGGAGAACACTGAAGCTTTCTTT
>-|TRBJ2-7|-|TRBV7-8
CASSSGPDRGEQYF
TGTGCCAGCAGCTCTGGACCGGATCGGGGCGAGCAGTACTTC
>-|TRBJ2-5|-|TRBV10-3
CAISELSLGGQETQYF
TGTGCCATCAGTGAGTTGAGTTTAGGGGGTCAAGAGACCCAGTACTTC